This T cell receptor (beta chain) derives from a study of cytomegalovirus exposure and HLA in healthy donors. At the level of the study: Genetic ancestry analysis placed over 75% of the roughly 400 donors that were genotyped in the Caucasian-associated cluster.

On this clone: Its cognate antigen is unknown.

In the PCR, 60 Vbeta and 13 Jbeta primers were used. Using immunoSEQ multiplex PCR, the repertoire was profiled, and TCRdb retains in-frame clones only, with some absent. Of some 150,000 clones listed, approximately 85% were seen once; the top ten hold about 8.1%. This CDR3 is built from 20 residues. V shed 0 bases and J 0 bases; nucleotides not matched to a gene: 14. Germline CDR1 is SGHAT and CDR2 is FQNNGV. Study-wide findings and caveats: In a later analysis, CMV-associated beta chains were mostly HLA-associated, it appeared. As a later analysis showed, several of the most significant clusters appeared to be linked to common viral pathogens.

The sequencing sample was made of PBMCs. The chain has TRBV11-2 and TRBJ2-3; 8 positions match TRBD1. The clonotype was recovered from a woman between 45 and 60 years old in good health and CMV-seropositive. The CDR3 protein is CASSLDIGQGASSSTDTQYF. The CDR3 DNA follows: TGTGCCAGCAGCTTAGATATTGGGCAGGGGGCGAGTTCTAGCACAGATACGCAGTATTTT.